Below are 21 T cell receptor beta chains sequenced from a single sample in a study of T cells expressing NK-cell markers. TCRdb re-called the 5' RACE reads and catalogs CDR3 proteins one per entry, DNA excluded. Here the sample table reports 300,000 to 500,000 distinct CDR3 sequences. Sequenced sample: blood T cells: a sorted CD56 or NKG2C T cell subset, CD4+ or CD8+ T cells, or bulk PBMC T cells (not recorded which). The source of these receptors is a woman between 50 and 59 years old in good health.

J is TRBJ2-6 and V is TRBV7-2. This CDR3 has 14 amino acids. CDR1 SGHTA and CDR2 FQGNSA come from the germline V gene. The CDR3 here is CASSSRWGANVLTF.

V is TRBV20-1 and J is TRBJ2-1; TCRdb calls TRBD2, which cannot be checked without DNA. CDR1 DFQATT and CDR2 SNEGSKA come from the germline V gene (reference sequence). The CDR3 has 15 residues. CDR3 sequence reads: CSALGREWVYNEQFF.

The CDR3 sequence is CASSPRPGLAGEWYNEQFF. The chain couples TRBV9 to TRBJ2-1; TCRdb's D gene call, TRBD2, goes unchecked for lack of DNA. The CDR3 has 19 amino acids. Looked up from germline, CDR1 is SGDLS and CDR2 is YYNGEE.

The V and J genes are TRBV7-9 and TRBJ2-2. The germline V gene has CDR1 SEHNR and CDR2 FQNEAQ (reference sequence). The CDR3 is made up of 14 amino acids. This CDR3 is CASSLASIGGELFF.

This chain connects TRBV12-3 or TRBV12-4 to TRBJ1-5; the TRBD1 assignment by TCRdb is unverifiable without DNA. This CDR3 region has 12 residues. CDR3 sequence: CASSLGPGSQHF.

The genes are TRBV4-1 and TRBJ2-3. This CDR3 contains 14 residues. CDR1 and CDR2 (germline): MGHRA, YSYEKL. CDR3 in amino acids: CASSQAARTDTQYF.

CDR3 region: CSAPSREGPREQFF. The J gene is TRBJ2-1, the V gene TRBV20-1; TCRdb's D gene call, TRBD2, goes unchecked for lack of DNA. CDR1 is DFQATT, CDR2 SNEGSKA, per germline (reference sequence). This CDR3 spans 14 amino acids.

The CDR3 region is CASSGSSYNEQFF. This chain uses TRBV9 with TRBJ2-1. This CDR3 spans 13 amino acids. The germline V gene encodes CDR1 SGDLS and CDR2 YYNGEE.

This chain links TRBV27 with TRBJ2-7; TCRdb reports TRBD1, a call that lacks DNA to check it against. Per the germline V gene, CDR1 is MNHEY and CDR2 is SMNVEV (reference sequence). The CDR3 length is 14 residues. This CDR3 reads CASSLTGQQGEQYF.

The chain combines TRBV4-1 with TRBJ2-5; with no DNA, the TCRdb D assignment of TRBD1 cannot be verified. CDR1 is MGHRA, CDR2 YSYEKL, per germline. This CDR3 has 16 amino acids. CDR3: CASSQGLTGVEETQYF.

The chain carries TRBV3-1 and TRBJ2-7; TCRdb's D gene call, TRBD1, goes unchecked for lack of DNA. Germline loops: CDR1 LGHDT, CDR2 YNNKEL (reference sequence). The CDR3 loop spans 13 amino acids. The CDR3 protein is CASNGDGFDEQYF.

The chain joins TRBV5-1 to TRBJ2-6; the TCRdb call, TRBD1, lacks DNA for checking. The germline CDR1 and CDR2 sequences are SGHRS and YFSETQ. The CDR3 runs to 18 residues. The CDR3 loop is CASSPSGTGLGGANVLTF.

This CDR3 is CATSSGGAETQYF. The J gene is TRBJ2-5, the V gene TRBV12-3 or TRBV12-4; no DNA is available, so the TRBD1 call from TCRdb remains unchecked. This CDR3 is 13 amino acids long.

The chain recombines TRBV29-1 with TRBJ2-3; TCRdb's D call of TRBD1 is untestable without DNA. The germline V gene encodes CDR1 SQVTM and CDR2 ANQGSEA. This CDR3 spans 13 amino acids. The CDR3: CSAQPGVADTQYF.

CDR3 loop: CASSYLRESVYGYTF. The chain employs TRBV3-1 and TRBJ1-2. From germline, CDR1 is LGHDT and CDR2 YNNKEL (reference sequence). CDR3 length: 15 residues.

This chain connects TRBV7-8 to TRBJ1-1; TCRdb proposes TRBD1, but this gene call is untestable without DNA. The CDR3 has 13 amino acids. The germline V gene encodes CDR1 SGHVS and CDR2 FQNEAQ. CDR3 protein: CASSLAPGGTAFF.

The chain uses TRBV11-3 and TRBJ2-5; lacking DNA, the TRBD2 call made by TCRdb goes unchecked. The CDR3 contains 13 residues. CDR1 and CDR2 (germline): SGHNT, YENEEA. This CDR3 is CASSFLGPETQYF.

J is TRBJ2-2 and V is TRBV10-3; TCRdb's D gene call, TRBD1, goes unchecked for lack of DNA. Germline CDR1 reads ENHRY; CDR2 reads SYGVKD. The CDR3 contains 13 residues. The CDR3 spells CASVPGQVGELFF.

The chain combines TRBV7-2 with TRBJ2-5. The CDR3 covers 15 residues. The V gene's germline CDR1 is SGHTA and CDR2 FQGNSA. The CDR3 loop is CASSLDGSHQETQYF.

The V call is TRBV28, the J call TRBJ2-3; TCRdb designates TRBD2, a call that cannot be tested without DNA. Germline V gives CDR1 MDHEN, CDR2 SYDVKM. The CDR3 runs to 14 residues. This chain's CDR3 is CASTTSLFTDTQYF. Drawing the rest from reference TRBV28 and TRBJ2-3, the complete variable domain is DVKVTQSSRYLVKRTGEKVFLECVQDMDHENMFWYRQDPGLGLRLIYFSYDVKMKEKGDIPEGYSVSREKKERFSLILESASTNQTSMYLCASTTSLFTDTQYFGPGTRLTVL.

CDR3 protein: CASSARLFSYNEQFF. V and J are TRBV7-8 and TRBJ2-1; absent DNA, TCRdb's TRBD2 call cannot be checked. This CDR3 is built from 15 residues. Per germline, CDR1 SGHVS and CDR2 FQNEAQ.